The clone carrying this T cell receptor (beta chain) was recorded many times. As yet, its antigen is unknown. The V gene lost 0 bases and the J gene lost 6 bases, with 6 bases spanning the gap. Looked up from germline, CDR1 is DFQATT and CDR2 is SNEGSKA (reference sequence). The CDR3 covers 11 residues. Regarding time point: newly diagnosed GD, antithyroid drugs for less than 3 months. Generation of the TCR library employed RNA extracted from PBMCs. The data belong to a study of regulatory T cells in long-lasting Graves disease. Study outcomes and limitations: Preferential use of TRBV28, TRBJ1-2 and TRBJ2-5 was seen in persistent disease. With a small sample size, accuracy may have been reduced.

Library construction for TCR beta used iRepertoire HTBI primers and Arm-PCR of CDR3 regions. From the multiplex PCR reads, TCRdb called clonotypes with MiXCR, one entry per CDR3 protein. The sample shows 450,000 to 500,000 distinct CDR3 sequences, around 15% of them seen only once. Another study also made use of these data, one on T cells in Graves' hyperthyroidism and ophthalmopathy. That work contributes: Blood also contained most expanded thyroid clonotypes above 0.001.

Source: peripheral blood mononuclear cells (PBMCs), taken at new diagnosis, from a patient treated with antithyroid drugs. V gene TRBV20-1 combines with J gene TRBJ2-7; the D is unclear. The TCR was taken from a middle-aged man with Graves disease. The CDR3: CSARDYPEQYF. CDR3 nucleotide sequence: TGCAGTGCTAGAGATTACCCCGAGCAGTACTTC.